The 29 T cell receptor beta chains reported below all come from one sample, sequenced in a study of T-cell reconstitution after alpha-beta-depleted transplantation in children. Researchers prepared the TCRbeta library using unique molecular identifiers, the study reports. TCRdb used MiXCR to reprocess the PCR reads, holding one entry per CDR3 protein. This sample yields hundreds of thousands of distinct CDR3 sequences, of which roughly 13% are seen a single time; around 2.2% belongs to the top ten. The sequencing used PBMCs, mostly from graft donor cells, collected 360 days after TCRalphabeta/CD19-depleted stem cell transplant. The receptors were gathered from a male patient aged 10-17 years who had a stem cell transplant for acute myeloid leukemia, so the T cells may come from the graft donor.

Many counts were recorded for this clonotype. The DNA for the CDR3 is TGTGCTTCGGGGGGGAGGGAGACCCAGTACTTC. As protein: CASGGRETQYF. The chain carries TRBV28 and TRBJ2-5, with TRBD2 identical over 8 bases. The CDR3 spans 11 residues. The germline CDR1 and CDR2 sequences are MDHEN and SYDVKM.

This clonotype was observed at least ten times. The chain recombines TRBV5-1 with TRBJ2-1; D is undetermined. This CDR3 spans 15 amino acids. Trimming pared 1 base from V and 7 bases from J, leaving 15 bases between. Germline V lookup: CDR1 SGHRS, CDR2 YFSETQ. CDR3 protein: CASSLSIPITNEQFF. In DNA, the CDR3 is TGCGCCAGCAGCTTGAGTATACCTATTACAAATGAGCAGTTCTTC.

This clonotype occurred many times. The chain joins TRBV29-1 to TRBJ2-1; D remains ambiguous. Trimming cost V 3 bases and J 5 bases, with 14 bases left between them. The V gene's germline CDR1 is SQVTM and CDR2 ANQGSEA. This CDR3 has 14 amino acids. CDR3 region: CSVEVLGINNEQFF. Here the CDR3 DNA reads TGCAGCGTTGAGGTTCTGGGAATAAACAATGAGCAGTTCTTC.

On this clonotype: This may be a read error, as it is one base from a much larger clone. The chain couples TRBV29-1 to TRBJ2-2, with 9 bases matching TRBD2. This CDR3 has 16 amino acids. Germline CDR1 reads SQVTM; CDR2 reads ANQGSEA. CDR3 in amino acids: CSVENSGRANPGELFF. The CDR3 DNA is TGCAGCGTTGAAAATAGCGGGAGAGCGAACCCCGGGGAGCTGTTTTTT.

This clonotype was counted only a few times. This chain links TRBV6-5 with TRBJ2-4; TRBD2 matches 12 bases. CDR1 is MNHEY and CDR2 is SVGAGI in the germline V gene. The V and J ends lost 6 bases and 6 bases, in that order; junction bases with no gene match: 3. CDR3 length equals 14 residues. Here the CDR3 reads CASRTLAGGNIQYF. CDR3 bases: TGTGCCAGCAGGACACTAGCGGGGGGAAACATTCAGTACTTC.

This clonotype appeared many times. The rearrangement joins TRBV15 to TRBJ2-5; unclear D gene. Per the germline V gene, CDR1 is LNHNV and CDR2 is YYDKDF (reference sequence). The V and J ends lost 8 bases and 13 bases respectively, with 11 bases between them. This CDR3 contains 9 residues. As DNA, the CDR3 is TGTGCCACCCCAGCGATAACGTACTTC. The encoded protein is CATPAITYF.

There are many counts of this clonotype. This chain's CDR3 is CSVRRGSSYEQYF. In nucleotides, the CDR3 is TGCAGCGTTCGGAGGGGTAGCTCCTACGAGCAGTACTTC. The chain carries TRBV29-1 and TRBJ2-7; a weak D match, TRBD2 (6 bases). Trimming left V 5 bases short and J 0 bases short, with 11 bases between. The CDR3 is made up of 13 amino acids. Germline V gives CDR1 SQVTM, CDR2 ANQGSEA.

V usage is TRBV5-6 and J usage is TRBJ2-5, with 9 bases aligning to TRBD1. Germline trimming cut 4 bases from V and 3 bases from J; bases unmatched to any gene: 10. This CDR3 is 16 amino acids long. Germline CDR1 is SGHDT and CDR2 is YYEEEE. The CDR3 loop reads CASSVGTGLMEETQYF. CDR3 bases: TGTGCCAGCAGCGTGGGGACAGGGCTGATGGAAGAGACCCAGTACTTC.

The chain links TRBV9 to TRBJ2-5; D ambiguous. The germline V gene encodes CDR1 SGDLS and CDR2 YYNGEE. The CDR3 extends over 14 amino acids. V gave up 2 bases and J gave up 2 bases, with 10 bases separating them. The CDR3: CASSVRTDQETQYF. In DNA form, the CDR3 reads TGTGCCAGCAGCGTGAGGACGGATCAAGAGACCCAGTACTTC.

This clonotype showed up many times. This chain uses TRBV5-6 with TRBJ2-1, with D perhaps matching TRBD1 or TRBD2 (5 bases each). The CDR3 length is 16 residues. Germline V gene lookup returns CDR1 SGHDT and CDR2 YYEEEE. Trimming removed 0 bases at V and 6 bases at J, with 16 bases between. CDR3 nucleotide sequence: TGTGCCAGCAGCTTGGTTTGGGGGAGTCCCCGCAATGAGCAGTTCTTC. This codes for CASSLVWGSPRNEQFF. The variable domain in full, with the rest retrieved from reference TRBV5-6 and TRBJ2-1, is DAGVTQSPTHLIKTRGQQVTLRCSPKSGHDTVSWYQQALGQGPQFIFQYYEEEERQRGNFPDRFSGHQFPNYSSELNVNALLLGDSALYLCASSLVWGSPRNEQFFGPGTRLTVL.

This clonotype was seen a handful of times. This chain joins TRBV7-2 and TRBJ2-7; the D call may be TRBD1 or TRBD2 (5 bases each). This CDR3 region has 16 residues. Germline V lookup: CDR1 SGHTA, CDR2 FQGNSA. Deletions cut 8 bases from V and 0 bases from J, with 20 bases between. Here the CDR3 reads CASPADTGSSSYEQYF. The CDR3 DNA follows: TGTGCCAGCCCAGCGGATACAGGTTCGAGCTCCTACGAGCAGTACTTC.

This clonotype has a count of ten or more. The chain joins TRBV5-1 to TRBJ2-1; TRBD2 agrees at 10 bases. V lost 0 bases and J lost 7; bases outside the gene matches: 1. The CDR3 loop spans 14 amino acids. Looked up from germline, CDR1 is SGHRS and CDR2 is YFSETQ. The DNA for the CDR3 is TGCGCCAGCAGCTTGGTACTAGCGGGAAATGAGCAGTTCTTC. Protein product: CASSLVLAGNEQFF.

This chain links TRBV29-1 with TRBJ1-1, with 7 nucleotides matching TRBD1. The CDR3 is 14 amino acids. Germline V CDR1 and CDR2: SQVTM, ANQGSEA. V dropped 6 bases and J dropped 3; count of bases not matched to a gene: 10. The CDR3 nucleotides read TGCAGCGTCGGAGGGAAGACAGGGTACACTGAAGCTTTCTTT. Its translation is CSVGGKTGYTEAFF.

This clonotype has more than one count but fewer than ten. The rearrangement joins TRBV27 to TRBJ1-5, with TRBD1 identical over 7 bases. CDR1 and CDR2 (germline): MNHEY, SMNVEV (reference sequence). V shed 6 bases, J shed 2 bases, and the junction held 4 bases outside the gene matches. The CDR3 has 14 amino acids. CDR3 coding DNA: TGTGCCAGCAGCCGAGGGACAGGCAATCAGCCCCAGCATTTT. Protein product: CASSRGTGNQPQHF.

The V call is TRBV25-1, the J call TRBJ2-2, with D uncertain. CDR1 and CDR2 from the germline V gene are MGHDK and SYGVNS. V lost 1 base and J 3 bases, leaving 6 bases between the germline ends. The CDR3 sequence is 14 residues long. Here the CDR3 reads CASSESRYTGELFF. CDR3 DNA: TGTGCCAGCAGTGAATCCCGTTACACCGGGGAGCTGTTTTTT.

This clonotype has more than one count but fewer than ten. The rearrangement uses TRBV10-3 and TRBJ2-1; 7 bases fit TRBD1. The CDR3 consists of 14 residues. J gave up 8 bases and V 4 bases, and 8 bases lay outside the gene matches. Per the germline V gene, CDR1 is ENHRY and CDR2 is SYGVKD. The CDR3 DNA sequence: TGTGCCATCAGTGGGGGGACAGCATGGGATGAGCAGTTCTTC. This sequence encodes CAISGGTAWDEQFF.

In this sample, this clonotype turned up many times. The CDR3 is CASSYSLYQETQYF. The CDR3 region has the DNA TGTGCCAGCAGTTACTCCCTGTACCAAGAGACCCAGTACTTC. The chain links TRBV6-2 or TRBV6-3 to TRBJ2-5; D gene ambiguous. The CDR3 loop spans 14 amino acids. Trimming removed 0 bases from V and 0 bases from J, with 5 bases in between. Germline V gene lookup returns CDR1 MNHEY and CDR2 SVGEGT.

The rearrangement joins TRBV7-9 to TRBJ2-1, with 9 nucleotides matching TRBD2. The trim removed 6 bases at V and 6 bases at J, leaving 12 bases unmatched. CDR1 is SEHNR, CDR2 FQNEAQ, per germline (reference sequence). The CDR3 length is 16 residues. CDR3 sequence: CASSLIAGEGGNEQFF. CDR3 DNA: TGTGCCAGCAGTCTCATAGCGGGAGAAGGCGGCAATGAGCAGTTCTTC.

This clonotype appeared many times. The chain employs TRBV4-3 and TRBJ2-3; D is unclear. Trimming removed 0 bases at V and 8 bases at J, with 9 bases between. Germline assignment: CDR1 LGHNA and CDR2 YSLEER. CDR3 length equals 13 residues. Here the CDR3 reads CASSQDHGLTQYF. In nucleotides, the CDR3 is TGCGCCAGCAGCCAAGATCACGGGCTTACGCAGTATTTT.

In its sample, this clonotype was seen a few times. The chain uses TRBV14 and TRBJ2-1, with D perhaps being TRBD1 or TRBD2 (5 bases each). Trimming shortened V by 0 bases and J by 6 bases, and 24 bases separated the two germline ends. The CDR3 is 19 residues long. Germline V lookup: CDR1 SGHDN, CDR2 FVKESK. CDR3: CASSQDSGSGWILTNEQFF. CDR3 in DNA: TGTGCCAGCAGCCAAGACTCGGGATCAGGGTGGATCTTAACCAATGAGCAGTTCTTC.

This clonotype occurred many times. V is TRBV5-1 and J is TRBJ2-1; a weak D match, TRBD2 (6 bases). This CDR3 region has 14 residues. CDR1 and CDR2 from the germline V gene are SGHRS and YFSETQ. The V gene lost 3 bases and the J gene lost 6 bases, with 13 bases spanning the gap. CDR3 DNA sequence: TGCGCCAGCAGCTGGGGGGTCGTGTCCAATGAGCAGTTCTTC. It codes for CASSWGVVSNEQFF.

There are a few counts of this clonotype. The V and J genes are TRBV27 and TRBJ2-3, with TRBD2 identical over 11 bases. Looked up from germline, CDR1 is MNHEY and CDR2 is SMNVEV (reference sequence). J lost 6 bases, V lost 6 bases, and 8 bases had no gene match. The CDR3 consists of 15 residues. The CDR3 reads CASSPLAGAVDTQYF. The CDR3 DNA is TGTGCCAGCAGCCCACTAGCGGGGGCAGTCGATACGCAGTATTTT.

This clonotype showed up just a few times. The rearrangement links TRBV27 to TRBJ2-7; TRBD2 matches at 7 bases. V shed 8 bases and J 0 bases; nucleotides not matched to a gene: 13. Germline V gene data show CDR1 as MNHEY and CDR2 as SMNVEV (reference sequence). The CDR3 sequence is 16 residues long. As DNA, the CDR3 is TGTGCCAGCCGACCTCCGGGACTACCATTCTCCTACGAGCAGTACTTC. It codes for CASRPPGLPFSYEQYF.

This clonotype has a count of ten or more. The V gene is TRBV19, the J gene TRBJ2-6; 8 bases are a match to TRBD1. V lost 8 bases and J lost 2; bases outside the gene matches: 8. The germline V gene encodes CDR1 LNHDA and CDR2 SQIVND (reference sequence). The CDR3 is made up of 16 amino acids. The CDR3 DNA sequence: TGTGCCAGTCGACAGGGGATCGACCCTGGGGCCAACGTCCTGACTTTC. It specifies CASRQGIDPGANVLTF.

The J gene is TRBJ1-1, the V gene TRBV29-1; D gene ambiguous. The V end lost 4 bases, the J end lost 0 bases, and 18 bases lay between the germline ends. The germline V gene encodes CDR1 SQVTM and CDR2 ANQGSEA. The CDR3 consists of 16 residues. Here the CDR3 reads CSVVFRTRLVNTEAFF. The DNA for the CDR3 is TGCAGCGTTGTGTTTAGGACCCGACTAGTGAACACTGAAGCTTTCTTT. Full variable domain (missing parts from reference TRBV29-1 and TRBJ1-1): SAVISQKPSRDICQRGTSLTIQCQVDSQVTMMFWYRQQPGQSLTLIATANQGSEATYESGFVIDKFPISRPNLTFSTLTVSNMSPEDSSIYLCSVVFRTRLVNTEAFFGQGTRLTVV.

The CDR3 here is CASSVTGVETQYF. In nucleotides, the CDR3 is TGTGCCAGCAGTGTCACGGGGGTCGAGACCCAGTACTTC. The chain couples TRBV25-1 to TRBJ2-5; D perhaps matches TRBD2 (6 bases). The CDR3 contains 13 residues. Germline V gene sequence: CDR1 MGHDK, CDR2 SYGVNS. V was trimmed by 4 bases and J by 5 bases, leaving 11 bases between them.

The rearrangement joins TRBV4-2 to TRBJ2-3; D remains unclear. V lost 0 bases and J 10 bases, leaving 14 bases between the germline ends. Germline CDR1 reads LGHNA; CDR2 reads YNFKEQ. The CDR3 consists of 14 residues. CDR3 nucleotides: TGTGCCAGCAGCCAAGATCAGCCGGACCAATCGCAGTATTTT. Protein: CASSQDQPDQSQYF.

There are many counts of this clonotype. J is TRBJ2-2 and V is TRBV15; 7 bases are a match to TRBD1. The V segment lost 5 bases and the J segment 1 base; nucleotides outside the gene matches: 4. Germline CDR1 is LNHNV and CDR2 is YYDKDF (reference sequence). This CDR3 spans 15 amino acids. This chain's CDR3 is CATSLRTGNTGELFF. The CDR3 region has the DNA TGTGCCACCAGCCTCCGGACAGGGAACACCGGGGAGCTGTTTTTT.

This clonotype was counted between two and nine times. The chain has TRBV29-1 and TRBJ2-7, with 12 bases that match TRBD1. V shed 1 base and J 4 bases; nucleotides not matched to a gene: 5. The CDR3 runs 15 residues. The V gene's germline CDR1 is SQVTM and CDR2 ANQGSEA. The CDR3 DNA reads TGCAGCGTTGAAGTCCGGGACAGGGGGCAATACGAGCAGTACTTC. Its translation is CSVEVRDRGQYEQYF.